The T cell receptor beta chain described here comes from a study of long-term antiretroviral therapy in people with HIV. Version v3.0 of the immunoSEQ assay ran at survey level. Here immunoSEQ multiplex PCR was the method, and the copy in TCRdb shows in-frame clones only, minus some. The data contain more than 45,000 clones, roughly four fifths of them seen just once; the ten biggest clones take up under 3.5%. Study results and caveats: Within the repertoire, clones expanded before ART were dominant at all time points.

As regards this clone: The antigen is not known.

Trimming removed 4 bases from V and 7 bases from J, with 13 bases in between. This CDR3 is built from 13 residues. In germline, CDR1 is SQVTM, CDR2 ANQGSEA. The sequencing used unsorted PBMCs, collected 0.8 years after starting antiretroviral therapy. This receptor was obtained from a woman aged 18-35 years with HIV. The chain recombines TRBV29-1 with TRBJ2-2; no clear D gene. The CDR3 DNA is TGCAGCGTTGCGTGGCCGGTCGGCGGGGAGCTGTTTTTT. Translated, it gives CSVAWPVGGELFF.